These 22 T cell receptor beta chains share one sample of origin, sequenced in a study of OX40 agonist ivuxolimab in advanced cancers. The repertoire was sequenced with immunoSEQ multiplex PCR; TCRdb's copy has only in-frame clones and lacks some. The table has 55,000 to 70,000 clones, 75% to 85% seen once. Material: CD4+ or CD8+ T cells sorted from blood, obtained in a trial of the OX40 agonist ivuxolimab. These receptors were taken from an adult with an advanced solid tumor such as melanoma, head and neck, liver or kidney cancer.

The CDR3 loop is CASSLVFRSGANVLTF. CDR3 coding DNA: TGTGCCAGCAGCTTAGTGTTCAGGTCTGGGGCCAACGTCCTGACTTTC. The chain couples TRBV11-2 to TRBJ2-6; no clear D gene. Germline V gene data show CDR1 as SGHAT and CDR2 as FQNNGV. CDR3 length: 16 amino acids. The germline V and J ends were trimmed by 1 base and 1 base, with 8 bases remaining between them.

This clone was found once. CDR3 bases: TGTGCCAGCAGCTTGCGGAGGGGGCTGAGTTATGGCTACACCTTC. Its translation: CASSLRRGLSYGYTF. The chain uses TRBV5-4 and TRBJ1-2; TRBD1 matches at 7 bases. The germline V gene encodes CDR1 SGHNT and CDR2 YYREEE (reference sequence). This CDR3 has 15 residues. V dropped 1 base and J dropped 5; count of bases not matched to a gene: 8.

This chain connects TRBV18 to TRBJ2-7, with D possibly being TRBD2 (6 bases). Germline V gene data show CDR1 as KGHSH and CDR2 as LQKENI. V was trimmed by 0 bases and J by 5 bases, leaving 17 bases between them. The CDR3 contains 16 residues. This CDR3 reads CASSPPPAGRVHEQYF. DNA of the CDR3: TGTGCCAGCTCACCACCCCCGGCGGGAAGGGTCCACGAGCAGTACTTC.

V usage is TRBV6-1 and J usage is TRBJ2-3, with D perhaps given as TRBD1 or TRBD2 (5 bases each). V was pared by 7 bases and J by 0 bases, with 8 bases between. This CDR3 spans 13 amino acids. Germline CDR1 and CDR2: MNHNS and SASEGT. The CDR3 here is CASIWGSTDTQYF. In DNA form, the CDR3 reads TGTGCCAGCATCTGGGGGAGCACAGATACGCAGTATTTT.

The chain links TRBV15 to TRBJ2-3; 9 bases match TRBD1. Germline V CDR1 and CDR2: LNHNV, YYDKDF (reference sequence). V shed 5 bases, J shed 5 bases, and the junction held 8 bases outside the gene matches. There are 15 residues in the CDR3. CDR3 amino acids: CATSGNRGRGDTQYF. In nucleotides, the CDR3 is TGTGCCACCAGCGGGAACAGGGGGCGCGGAGATACGCAGTATTTT.

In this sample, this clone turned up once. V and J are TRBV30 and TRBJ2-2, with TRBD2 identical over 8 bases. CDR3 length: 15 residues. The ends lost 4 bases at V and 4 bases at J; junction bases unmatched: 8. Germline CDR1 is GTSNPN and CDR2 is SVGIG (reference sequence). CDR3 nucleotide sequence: TGTGCCTGGACAATTAGCGGGGTGGGCACCGGGGAGCTGTTTTTT. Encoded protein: CAWTISGVGTGELFF. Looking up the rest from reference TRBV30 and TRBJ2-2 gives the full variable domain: SQTIHQWPATLVQPVGSPLSLECTVEGTSNPNLYWYRQAAGRGLQLLFYSVGIGQISSEVPQNLSASRPQDRQFILSSKKLLLSDSGFYLCAWTISGVGTGELFFGEGSRLTVL.

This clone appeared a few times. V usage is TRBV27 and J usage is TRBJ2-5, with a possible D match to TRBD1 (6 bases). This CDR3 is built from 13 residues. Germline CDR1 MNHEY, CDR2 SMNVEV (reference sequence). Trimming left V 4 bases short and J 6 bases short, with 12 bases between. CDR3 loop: CASSSHRDKTQYF. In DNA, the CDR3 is TGTGCCAGCAGTTCGCACAGGGATAAGACCCAGTACTTC.

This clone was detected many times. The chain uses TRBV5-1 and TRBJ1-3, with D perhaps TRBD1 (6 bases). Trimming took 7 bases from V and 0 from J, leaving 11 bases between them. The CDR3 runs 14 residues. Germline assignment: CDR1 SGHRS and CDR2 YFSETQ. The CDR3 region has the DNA TGCGCCAGCCACAGGGACCCCTCTGGAAACACCATATATTTT. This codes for CASHRDPSGNTIYF.

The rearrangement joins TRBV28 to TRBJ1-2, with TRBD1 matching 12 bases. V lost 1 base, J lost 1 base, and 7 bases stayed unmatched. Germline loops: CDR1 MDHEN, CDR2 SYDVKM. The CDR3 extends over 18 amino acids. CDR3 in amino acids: CASSLYPGQGALNYGYTF. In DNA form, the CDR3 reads TGTGCCAGCAGTTTATACCCGGGACAGGGGGCCCTTAACTATGGCTACACCTTC.

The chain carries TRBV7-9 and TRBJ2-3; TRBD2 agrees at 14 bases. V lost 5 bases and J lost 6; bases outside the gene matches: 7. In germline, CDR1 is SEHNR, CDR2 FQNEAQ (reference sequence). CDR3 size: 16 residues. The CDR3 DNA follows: TGTGCCAGCAGCCCCGGACTAGCGGGGGGCGAGGATACGCAGTATTTT. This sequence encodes CASSPGLAGGEDTQYF.

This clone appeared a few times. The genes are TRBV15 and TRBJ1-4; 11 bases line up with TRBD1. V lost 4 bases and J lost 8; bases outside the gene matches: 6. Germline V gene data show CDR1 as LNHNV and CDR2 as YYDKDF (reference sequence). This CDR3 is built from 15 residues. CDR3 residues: CATSTGQGAGEKLFF. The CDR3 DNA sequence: TGTGCCACCAGCACAGGACAGGGGGCCGGCGAAAAACTGTTTTTT.

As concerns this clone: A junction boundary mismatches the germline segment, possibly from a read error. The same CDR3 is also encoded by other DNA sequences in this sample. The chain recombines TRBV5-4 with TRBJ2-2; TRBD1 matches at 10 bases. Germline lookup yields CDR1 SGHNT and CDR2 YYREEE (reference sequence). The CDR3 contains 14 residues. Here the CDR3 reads CASEGQGLAGELFF. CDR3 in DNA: TGTGCCAGCGAGGGACAGGGGCTCGCCGGAGAGCTGTTTTTT. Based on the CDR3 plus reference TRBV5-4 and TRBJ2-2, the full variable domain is ETGVTQSPTHLIKTRGQQVTLRCSSQSGHNTVSWYQQALGQGPQFIFQYYREEENGRGNFPPRFSGLQFPNYSSELNVNALELDDSALYLCASEGQGLAGELFFGEGSRLTVL.

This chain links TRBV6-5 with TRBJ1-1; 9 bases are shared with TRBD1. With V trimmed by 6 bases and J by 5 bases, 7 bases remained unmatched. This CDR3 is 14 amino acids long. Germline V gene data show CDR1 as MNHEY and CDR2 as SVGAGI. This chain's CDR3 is CASREQGAKTEAFF. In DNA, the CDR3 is TGTGCCAGCAGAGAACAGGGGGCTAAGACTGAAGCTTTCTTT.

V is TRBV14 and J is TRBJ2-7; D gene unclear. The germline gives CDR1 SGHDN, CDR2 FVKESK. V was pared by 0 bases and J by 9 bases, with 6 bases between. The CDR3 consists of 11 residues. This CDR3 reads CASSQDHVQYF. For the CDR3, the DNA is TGTGCCAGCAGCCAAGATCACGTGCAGTACTTC.

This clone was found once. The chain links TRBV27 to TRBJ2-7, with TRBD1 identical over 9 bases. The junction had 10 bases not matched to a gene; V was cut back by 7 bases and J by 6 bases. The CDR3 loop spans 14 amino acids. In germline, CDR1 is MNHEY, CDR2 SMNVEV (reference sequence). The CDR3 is CASTGRTGGREQYF. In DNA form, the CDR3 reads TGTGCCAGCACAGGGCGAACAGGGGGCCGCGAGCAGTACTTC.

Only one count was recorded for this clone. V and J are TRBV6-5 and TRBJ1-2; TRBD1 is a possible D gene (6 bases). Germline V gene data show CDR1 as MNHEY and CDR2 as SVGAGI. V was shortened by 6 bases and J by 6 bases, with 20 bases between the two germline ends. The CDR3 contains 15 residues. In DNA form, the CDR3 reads TGTGCCAGCAGGGAACCGGGACACCCCAGGAATGGCTACACCTTC. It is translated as CASREPGHPRNGYTF.

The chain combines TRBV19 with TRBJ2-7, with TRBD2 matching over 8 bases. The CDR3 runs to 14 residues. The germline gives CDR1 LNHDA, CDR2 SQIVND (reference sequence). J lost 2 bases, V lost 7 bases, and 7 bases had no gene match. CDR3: CASTPGGNPYEQYF. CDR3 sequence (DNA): TGTGCCAGTACTCCGGGGGGGAACCCCTACGAGCAGTACTTC.

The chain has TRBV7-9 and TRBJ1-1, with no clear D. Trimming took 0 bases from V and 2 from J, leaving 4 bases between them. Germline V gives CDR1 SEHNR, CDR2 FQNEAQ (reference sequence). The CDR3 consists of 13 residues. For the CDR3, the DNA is TGTGCCAGCAGCTTAGCGCTCAACACTGAAGCTTTCTTT. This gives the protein CASSLALNTEAFF.

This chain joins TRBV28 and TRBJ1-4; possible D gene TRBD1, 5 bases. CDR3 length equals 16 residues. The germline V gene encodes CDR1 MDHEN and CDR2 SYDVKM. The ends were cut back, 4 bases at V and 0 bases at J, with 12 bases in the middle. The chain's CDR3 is CASSSQGVATNEKLFF. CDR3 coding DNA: TGTGCCAGCAGTTCCCAGGGAGTTGCAACTAATGAAAAACTGTTTTTT.

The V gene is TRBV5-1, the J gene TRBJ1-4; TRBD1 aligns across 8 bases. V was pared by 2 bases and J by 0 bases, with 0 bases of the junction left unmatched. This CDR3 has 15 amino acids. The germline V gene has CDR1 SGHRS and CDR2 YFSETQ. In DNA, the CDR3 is TGCGCCAGCAGCTTCAGGGGGCCAACTAATGAAAAACTGTTTTTT. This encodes CASSFRGPTNEKLFF.

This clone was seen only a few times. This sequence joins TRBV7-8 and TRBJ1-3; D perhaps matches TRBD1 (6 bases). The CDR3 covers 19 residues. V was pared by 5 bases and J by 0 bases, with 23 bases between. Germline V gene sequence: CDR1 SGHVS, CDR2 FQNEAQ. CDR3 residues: CASSPTVRGAHPSGNTIYF. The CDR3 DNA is TGTGCCAGCAGCCCAACGGTACGGGGGGCGCATCCCTCTGGAAACACCATATATTTT.

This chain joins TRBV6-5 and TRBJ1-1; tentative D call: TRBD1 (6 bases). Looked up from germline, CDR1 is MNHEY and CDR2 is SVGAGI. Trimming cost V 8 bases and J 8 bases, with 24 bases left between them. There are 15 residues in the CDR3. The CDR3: CASRSTRGGGEEAFF. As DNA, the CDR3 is TGTGCCAGCCGCTCCACCCGAGGGGGGGGAGAGGAAGCTTTCTTT.